This T cell receptor beta chain stems from a study of blood T cell repertoires in COVID-19 (dated by TCRdb to the early 2020s). In terms of the full investigation: Collaborator samples came from the United States, Italy and Spain and covered acute and convalescent phases of COVID-19. The prospective study material was composed of cDNA or gDNA derived from T cells, B-cell-depleted T cells, or PBMCs. Deeply sampled blood TCRbeta repertoires from subjects exposed to, actively infected with, or recovered from COVID-19 were included in the dataset. The repertoires were released in a freely available public database intended as a resource for research on the immune response to SARS-CoV-2. The samples were drawn from the first 160 participants of the ongoing ImmuneRACE study and from 950 to 1,500 subjects provided by 6 global collaborators. A de-identified subject ID, COVID-19 status, age in years and sex were almost always included in the sample metadata. Where available, HLA class I and class II types were taken from metadata supplied by the sample provider and were not determined by assay-based typing.

Collaborating institutions collected whole blood in K2EDTA tubes following their own protocols. For TCRbeta analysis, collaborators shipped samples as frozen whole blood, isolated PBMCs, or DNA extracted from either of those sample types. Concerning this clone itself: It has no known antigen specificity. The record has no base qualities; no much larger clone is one base away.

Study-wide findings and limitations: Clinical and demographic metadata were provided uncurated, with the amount varying by source and participant.

Looking up the germline V gene yields CDR1 SGHAT and CDR2 FQNNGV. Cut back by 1 base and 1 base, the V and J ends lie 7 bases apart. The CDR3 goes from the cysteine to the phenylalanine over 14 residues. The sequence is cut down to CDR3 DNA, 42 bases in frame from base 1. TCRbeta CDR3 regions were amplified from genomic DNA using the immunoSEQ Assay, a bias-controlled multiplex PCR. The authors processed their data as follows. Within the assay, amplification of reference gene primers was used to estimate how many nucleated cells each sample contained. To quantify the absolute abundance of each unique TCRbeta CDR3 rearrangement, sequence reads were collapsed and filtered. For each sample, productive Simpson clonality was calculated by taking the square root of Simpson's diversity index across productive rearrangements. This immuneACCESS table, as held by TCRdb, lists in-frame sequences with V and J called but not all clones. Of the missing ones, under half trace to an unresolved V gene in checked studies; the others have no known cause. V, J and clone size were drawn from that table, and D and trimming were deduced from the DNA. This sample comprises roughly 240,000 clones, roughly 79% of them detected only once. Of the sample, 1.5% to 2% falls within the top ten clones.

The chain uses TRBV11-2 and TRBJ1-1, with the D gene not clear enough to name. The clonotype comes from a woman of 80 years or more with acute or convalescent COVID-19. The sequenced sample consisted of peripheral blood. The nucleotide sequence reads TGTGCCAGCAGCTTAGTGCGGGCGAACACTGAAGCTTTCTTT. Its protein reads: CASSLVRANTEAFF.